Below are 20 T cell receptor beta chains sequenced from a single sample in a study of T cells in Graves' hyperthyroidism and ophthalmopathy. The investigators amplified TCR beta CDR3 regions from RNA transcripts. First-round RT-PCR with HTBI primers amplified the TCR CDR3 region. TCRdb itself ran the multiplex PCR reads through MiXCR, one entry per CDR3 protein. This sample has roughly 700,000 distinct CDR3 sequences; just over 35% occur once, and the top ten carry roughly 30%. Sequencing was performed on blood. The receptors derive from a woman between 35 and 50 years old with Graves' hyperthyroidism.

This clonotype was seen repeatedly, ten times or more. V is TRBV16 and J is TRBJ1-2; no definite D call. The CDR3 length is 15 residues. Trimming took off 4 bases at V and 4 bases at J, with 16 bases between the two ends. The V gene's germline CDR1 is KGHSY and CDR2 FQNENV. The CDR3 here is CASSLGSLIGYGYTF. The CDR3 nucleotides are TGTGCCAGCAGCCTGGGGTCTTTGATCGGCTATGGCTACACCTTC.

This clonotype has more than one count but fewer than ten. The V gene is TRBV4-3, the J gene TRBJ1-2, with D tentatively TRBD1 (6 bases). This CDR3 spans 15 amino acids. CDR1 LGHNA and CDR2 YSLEER come from the germline V gene. The V and J ends lost 4 bases and 5 bases respectively, with 17 bases between them. The CDR3 here is CASSPYRVYEYGYTF. Written as DNA, the CDR3 is TGCGCCAGCAGCCCCTACAGGGTCTACGAGTATGGCTACACCTTC.

This clonotype was observed many times. The CDR3 DNA is TGTGCCAGCAGCCCCCAGGAAAGGGCGGAAGCTTTCTTT. Amino acids: CASSPQERAEAFF. The chain uses TRBV6-5 and TRBJ1-1; D not certain. The length of the CDR3 is 13 residues. CDR1 and CDR2 (germline): MNHEY, SVGAGI. V gave up 6 bases and J gave up 8 bases, with 16 bases separating them.

Ten or more counts support this clonotype. The chain has TRBV20-1 and TRBJ1-6, with D possibly TRBD1 on 6 matching bases. V shed 5 bases and J shed 0 bases, with 14 bases lying between them. From germline, CDR1 is DFQATT and CDR2 SNEGSKA (reference sequence). CDR3 length: 16 residues. The CDR3 DNA reads TGCAGTGCTCCGCATACAGGGAGCTCCTATAATTCACCCCTCCACTTT. It is translated as CSAPHTGSSYNSPLHF.

The chain couples TRBV19 to TRBJ1-2; tentative D call: TRBD1 (5 bases). The CDR3 length is 12 residues. Per germline, CDR1 LNHDA and CDR2 SQIVND (reference sequence). Between the trimmed V and J ends, which lost 6 bases and 1 base, there was a span of 6 bases. In DNA, the CDR3 is TGTGCCAGTAGGGACAATAACTATGGCTACACCTTC. Translating gives CASRDNNYGYTF.

This clonotype was detected a few times. A much larger clonotype is one base distant, so this may be a read error. The chain has TRBV2 and TRBJ2-2; 9 positions agree with TRBD1. Looked up from germline, CDR1 is SNHLY and CDR2 is FYNNEI. The CDR3 loop spans 17 amino acids. CDR3 DNA: TGTGCCAACAGTGTCCCGGGACAGGGTCGCAGCACCGGGGAGCTGTTTTTT. It translates to CANSVPGQGRSTGELFF. The full variable domain, in which reference TRBV2 and TRBJ2-2 provide the parts outside the CDR3, is EPEVTQTPSHQVTQMGQEVILRCVPISNHLYFYWYRQILGQKVEFLVSFYNNEISEKSEIFDDQFSVERPDGSNFTLKIRSTKLEDSAMYFCANSVPGQGRSTGELFFGEGSRLTVL.

The genes are TRBV19 and TRBJ1-2, with 9 bases identical to TRBD1. Germline CDR1 LNHDA, CDR2 SQIVND (reference sequence). The CDR3 extends over 13 amino acids. Unmatched junction bases numbered 7, after V lost 11 bases and J lost 3 bases. The CDR3 spells CALWDRADYGYTF. CDR3 sequence (DNA): TGTGCCCTTTGGGACAGGGCAGACTATGGCTACACCTTC. The complete variable domain, with remaining parts taken from reference TRBV19 and TRBJ1-2, reads DGGITQSPKYLFRKEGQNVTLSCEQNLNHDAMYWYRQDPGQGLRLIYYSQIVNDFQKGDIAEGYSVSREKKESFPLTVTSAQKNPTAFYLCALWDRADYGYTFGSGTRLTVV.

This clonotype appeared a few times. This chain connects TRBV10-3 to TRBJ1-5; TRBD1 matches at 7 bases. There are 14 residues in the CDR3. The V gene end was trimmed by 6 bases and the J gene end by 6 bases; junction bases not matched to a gene: 8. Per the germline V gene, CDR1 is ENHRY and CDR2 is SYGVKD. CDR3 in amino acids: CAISPDRDFQPQHF. DNA of the CDR3: TGTGCCATCAGCCCCGACAGGGACTTTCAGCCCCAGCATTTT.

To note about this clonotype: A read error may be the cause here, since a much bigger clone is one base away. The chain uses TRBV7-6 and TRBJ1-1, with TRBD1 matching 7 bases. J gave up 1 base and V 2 bases, and 7 bases lay outside the gene matches. Germline V gene lookup returns CDR1 SGHVS and CDR2 FNYEAQ. This CDR3 is 16 amino acids long. This chain's CDR3 is CASSLLRDRANTEAFF. The CDR3 DNA reads as TGTGCCAGCAGCTTACTGCGAGACAGGGCGAACACTGAAGCTTTCTTT.

The chain uses TRBV5-1 and TRBJ2-3; D is possibly TRBD2 (6 bases). This CDR3 has 16 residues. Germline V gives CDR1 SGHRS, CDR2 YFSETQ. V was pared by 1 base and J by 4 bases, with 16 bases between. The CDR3 nucleotides read TGCGCCAGCAGCTTGCTAGGGGCGGGGCAGGCAGATACGCAGTATTTT. This encodes CASSLLGAGQADTQYF.

The chain couples TRBV6-5 to TRBJ1-6; no definite D call. Germline V lookup: CDR1 MNHEY, CDR2 SVGAGI. There are 17 residues in the CDR3. V lost 2 bases, J lost 0 bases, and 11 bases lay in between. CDR3 DNA: TGTGCCAGCAGTTACGTAATCGTGAGCTCCTATAATTCACCCCTCCACTTT. Amino acid sequence: CASSYVIVSSYNSPLHF.

Details on this clonotype: Without the conserved terminal phenylalanine or tryptophan, this CDR3 likely stems from a read error. The V and J genes are TRBV27 and TRBJ1-5, with D possibly TRBD1 on 5 matching bases. This CDR3 contains 13 residues. V gave up 4 bases and J gave up 3 bases, with 7 bases separating them. From germline, CDR1 is MNHEY and CDR2 SMNVEV (reference sequence). CDR3 DNA: TGTGCCAGCAGTTGGGGGGACAATCAGCCCCAGCATCTT. It specifies CASSWGDNQPQHL.

In this sample, this clonotype turned up many times. The V call is TRBV7-9, the J call TRBJ1-2; D gene unclear. CDR3 size: 14 residues. CDR1 SEHNR and CDR2 FQNEAQ come from the germline V gene (reference sequence). V was shortened by 5 bases and J by 1 base, with 11 bases between the two germline ends. Written as DNA, the CDR3 is TGTGCCAGCAGCCCTATAACGGATAACTATGGCTACACCTTC. Amino acid sequence: CASSPITDNYGYTF.

The chain is built from TRBV12-3 or TRBV12-4 and TRBJ1-5; D possibly corresponds to TRBD1 (6 bases). CDR3 length: 14 residues. With 4 bases removed from V and 5 bases from J, the gap between germline ends came to 12 bases. The CDR3 reads CASSYGQFYQPQHF. The CDR3 region has the DNA TGTGCCAGCAGTTACGGACAGTTCTATCAGCCCCAGCATTTT.

Ten or more counts support this clonotype. This sequence joins TRBV12-3 or TRBV12-4 and TRBJ1-4; D possibly corresponds to TRBD1 (5 bases). V was shortened by 5 bases and J by 8 bases, with 15 bases between the two germline ends. There are 14 residues in the CDR3. The DNA of the CDR3 is TGTGCCAGCAGTCCACCCGGGGCGCAGGAAAAACTGTTTTTT. As protein: CASSPPGAQEKLFF.

The chain recombines TRBV5-1 with TRBJ2-7; no clear D. Germline lookup yields CDR1 SGHRS and CDR2 YFSETQ. V gave up 0 bases and J gave up 5 bases, with 12 bases separating them. CDR3 length: 14 residues. The CDR3 nucleotides are TGCGCCAGCAGCTTGGCCTCTTCGGGCGACGAGCAGTACTTC. It yields the protein CASSLASSGDEQYF.

About this clonotype itself: A read error may be the cause here, since a much bigger clone is one base away. The V and J genes are TRBV6-1 and TRBJ1-2, with 11 nucleotides matching TRBD1. CDR3 length: 15 amino acids. Germline V gene data show CDR1 as MNHNS and CDR2 as SASEGT. CDR3: CVSNGQGAGDYGYTF. The CDR3 DNA reads as TGTGTCAGCAACGGACAGGGGGCAGGAGACTATGGCTACACCTTC.

The chain combines TRBV6-5 with TRBJ1-1, with TRBD1 identical over 7 bases. J lost 7 bases, V lost 4 bases, and 21 bases had no gene match. Germline V CDR1 and CDR2: MNHEY, SVGAGI. CDR3 length: 18 residues. This CDR3 reads CASSSYGRGGGDNGEAFF. The CDR3 DNA is TGTGCCAGCAGTTCATATGGGAGGGGAGGGGGCGATAATGGTGAAGCTTTCTTT.

This clonotype was seen at least ten times. The chain employs TRBV7-2 and TRBJ2-7; D remains unclear. The CDR3 sequence is 15 residues long. Per the germline V gene, CDR1 is SGHTA and CDR2 is FQGNSA. Trimming took 5 bases from V and 2 from J, leaving 16 bases between them. The CDR3 sequence is CASSESTSLTYEQYF. DNA of the CDR3: TGTGCCAGCAGCGAATCGACGTCCCTCACCTACGAGCAGTACTTC.

Only a few counts were recorded for this clonotype. The V gene is TRBV18, the J gene TRBJ2-5; TRBD1 aligns across 7 bases. V was clipped by 3 bases and J by 5 bases; unmatched bases: 6. The CDR3 extends over 14 amino acids. Germline CDR1 is KGHSH and CDR2 is LQKENI. For the CDR3, the DNA is TGTGCCAGCTCACCCCCCGGGACAGTGGAGACCCAGTACTTC. Its protein product is CASSPPGTVETQYF.